The 20 T cell receptor beta chains below come from one sample, sequenced in a study of T-cell memory formation after mild COVID-19. TCRdb ran MiXCR on the 5' RACE reads and lists one entry per CDR3 protein. The sample yields more than 110,000 distinct CDR3 sequences, under 30% seen once. Sequenced input: PBMCs or a T cell subset sorted from them (not recorded which). The source of these receptors is an adult woman who had mild COVID-19 (a few samples of this study predate the infection). Cell type and time point are not known.

This clonotype was counted ten times or more. This chain uses TRBV15 with TRBJ2-7; maybe TRBD2 (5 bases). Trimming left V 0 bases short and J 6 bases short, with 12 bases between. CDR3 length: 14 amino acids. The germline V gene encodes CDR1 LNHNV and CDR2 YYDKDF (reference sequence). The CDR3 nucleotides read TGTGCCACCAGCAGAGACGGGGAGACGGGCGAGCAGTACTTC. Translation gives CATSRDGETGEQYF.

The sample holds a few counts of this clonotype. The CDR3 here is CASSLAMERYNEQFF. The CDR3 DNA sequence: TGTGCCAGCAGCTTAGCGATGGAGCGGTACAATGAGCAGTTCTTC. The chain combines TRBV7-8 with TRBJ2-1; tentative D call: TRBD2 (5 bases). Germline values: CDR1 SGHVS, CDR2 FQNEAQ. This CDR3 has 15 amino acids. V dropped 0 bases and J dropped 4 bases, with 10 bases sitting between them.

This chain connects TRBV12-3 or TRBV12-4 to TRBJ1-1; possibly TRBD1 for D (6 bases). The CDR3 totals 14 residues. With 8 bases removed from V and 5 bases from J, the gap between germline ends came to 18 bases. The CDR3 here is CASSLGGTGTEAFF. In DNA form, the CDR3 reads TGTGCCAGCTCCTTAGGGGGGACGGGGACTGAAGCTTTCTTT.

The chain uses TRBV18 and TRBJ2-3; D is possibly TRBD2 (6 bases). This CDR3 is 16 amino acids long. Trimming removed 3 bases from V and 0 bases from J, with 13 bases in between. Per the germline V gene, CDR1 is KGHSH and CDR2 is LQKENI. The CDR3 nucleotides are TGTGCCAGCTCACCTGACAGCGGGCCGAGCACAGATACGCAGTATTTT. Translating gives CASSPDSGPSTDTQYF.

This clonotype showed up just a few times. The V call is TRBV4-1, the J call TRBJ1-2; 7 bases match TRBD1. The CDR3 spans 14 residues. Germline CDR1 is MGHRA and CDR2 is YSYEKL. The J segment lost 3 bases and the V segment lost 3 bases, leaving 4 bases of the junction unmatched. CDR3 loop: CASSHVTGDYGYTF. The CDR3, as DNA: TGCGCCAGCAGCCACGTCACAGGGGACTATGGCTACACCTTC.

This sequence joins TRBV29-1 and TRBJ2-2; D might be TRBD1 or TRBD2, each matching 5 bases. CDR1 is SQVTM and CDR2 is ANQGSEA in the germline V gene. The ends were cut back, 3 bases at V and 3 bases at J, with 11 bases in the middle. The CDR3 runs 14 residues. Here the CDR3 DNA reads TGCAGCGTTGACCCCGGGACCCACACCGGGGAGCTGTTTTTT. This gives the protein CSVDPGTHTGELFF.

The chain couples TRBV5-1 to TRBJ1-6; a weak D match, TRBD1 (5 bases). Germline V gene data show CDR1 as SGHRS and CDR2 as YFSETQ. V gave up 7 bases and J gave up 7 bases, with 18 bases separating them. The CDR3 length is 15 residues. The CDR3 DNA is TGCGCCAGCCGTAAAACCGGGGCCTCAAATTCACCCCTCCACTTT. It yields the protein CASRKTGASNSPLHF.

The chain has TRBV7-9 and TRBJ2-3; 10 bases agree with TRBD2. Trimming cost V 5 bases and J 4 bases; bases outside gene matches: 12. In germline, CDR1 is SEHNR, CDR2 FQNEAQ (reference sequence). The CDR3 extends over 17 amino acids. CDR3 nucleotides: TGTGCCAGCAGCGACCGGACTAGCGGAGGTTGGGCAGATACGCAGTATTTT. Its protein product is CASSDRTSGGWADTQYF.

With respect to this clonotype: The junction does not match germline at one end; this may be a read error. The chain has TRBV11-3 and TRBJ2-5, with TRBD2 matching over 9 bases. This CDR3 has 16 amino acids. The germline V gene has CDR1 SGHNT and CDR2 YENEEA. CDR3 amino acids: CASTTRRLAAIETKYF. The DNA of the CDR3 is TGTGCCAGCACCACTAGAAGACTAGCGGCTATAGAGACCAAGTACTTC.

The rearrangement links TRBV9 to TRBJ2-1; TRBD2 is a possible D gene (5 bases). Germline V CDR1 and CDR2: SGDLS, YYNGEE. V lost 0 bases and J 7 bases, leaving 14 bases between the germline ends. This CDR3 is 15 amino acids long. The CDR3 region is CASSVVRETGNEQFF. The DNA of the CDR3 is TGTGCCAGCAGCGTAGTACGGGAAACGGGGAATGAGCAGTTCTTC.

This chain uses TRBV7-2 with TRBJ2-7, with D perhaps matching TRBD2 (5 bases). Germline lookup yields CDR1 SGHTA and CDR2 FQGNSA. This CDR3 region has 13 residues. V was clipped by 5 bases and J by 7 bases, with 15 bases between them. In nucleotides, the CDR3 is TGTGCCAGCAGCCCGTTGTTGACGGGGGAGCAGTACTTC. Its protein is CASSPLLTGEQYF.

The genes are TRBV2 and TRBJ2-2; D not resolved. V lost 5 bases and J 4 bases, leaving 14 bases between the germline ends. This CDR3 has 15 amino acids. From germline, CDR1 is SNHLY and CDR2 FYNNEI. CDR3 in DNA: TGTGCCAGCAGTAGCCGACTTTTCGGCACCGGGGAGCTGTTTTTT. Its protein product is CASSSRLFGTGELFF. Looking up the rest from reference TRBV2 and TRBJ2-2 gives the full variable domain: EPEVTQTPSHQVTQMGQEVILRCVPISNHLYFYWYRQILGQKVEFLVSFYNNEISEKSEIFDDQFSVERPDGSNFTLKIRSTKLEDSAMYFCASSSRLFGTGELFFGEGSRLTVL.

This sequence joins TRBV12-3 or TRBV12-4 and TRBJ2-6, with 14 nucleotides matching TRBD2. CDR3 size: 19 residues. V gave up 4 bases and J gave up 0 bases; unmatched junction bases: 5. As DNA, the CDR3 is TGTGCCAGCAGTTCGACTAGCGGGAGGGCTCTCTCTGGGGCCAACGTCCTGACTTTC. Translated, it gives CASSSTSGRALSGANVLTF.

The chain employs TRBV5-1 and TRBJ1-1; a weak D match, TRBD1 (6 bases). V dropped 0 bases and J dropped 0 bases, with 18 bases sitting between them. Per germline, CDR1 SGHRS and CDR2 YFSETQ. This CDR3 has 18 residues. The CDR3 sequence is CASSLEGVGSWVNTEAFF. CDR3 nucleotides: TGCGCCAGCAGCTTGGAGGGGGTAGGGTCCTGGGTGAACACTGAAGCTTTCTTT.

This chain joins TRBV5-1 and TRBJ2-1, with TRBD2 matching 14 bases. The CDR3 has 15 residues. Germline values: CDR1 SGHRS, CDR2 YFSETQ. Trimming removed 5 bases from V and 7 bases from J; junction bases left unmatched: 5. The CDR3 sequence is CASSSGLAGGNEQFF. CDR3 nucleotide sequence: TGCGCCAGCAGTTCCGGACTAGCGGGGGGAAATGAGCAGTTCTTC.

Note on this clonotype: The junction does not match germline at one end; this may be a read error. V gene TRBV12-3 or TRBV12-4 combines with J gene TRBJ2-7, with D perhaps matching TRBD2 (5 bases). This CDR3 has 14 amino acids. The CDR3 reads CASSQRADSCEQYF. The CDR3, as DNA: TGTGCCAGCAGTCAGAGAGCGGACTCCTGCGAGCAGTACTTC.

This clonotype has a handful of counts. This rearrangement joins TRBV11-2 to TRBJ2-1, with D possibly TRBD2 on 6 matching bases. The CDR3 is 17 residues long. Trimming cost V 2 bases and J 7 bases, with 21 bases left between them. Per the germline V gene, CDR1 is SGHAT and CDR2 is FQNNGV. The CDR3 loop is CASSLTLWDSPRNEQFF. CDR3 in DNA: TGTGCCAGCAGCTTAACTCTCTGGGACTCCCCCCGAAATGAGCAGTTCTTC.

The chain uses TRBV29-1 and TRBJ2-1, with D unclear. The ends were cut back, 8 bases at V and 8 bases at J, with 4 bases in the middle. This CDR3 has 8 residues. Looked up from germline, CDR1 is SQVTM and CDR2 is ANQGSEA. CDR3 DNA: TGCAGCTCCGATGAGCAGTTCTTC. Amino acids: CSSDEQFF.

The rearrangement uses TRBV3-1 and TRBJ2-5, with TRBD1 matching 7 bases. The V gene's germline CDR1 is LGHDT and CDR2 YNNKEL (reference sequence). The V segment lost 3 bases and the J segment 5 bases; nucleotides outside the gene matches: 3. CDR3 length equals 13 residues. The CDR3 here is CASSQDRIETQYF. As DNA, the CDR3 is TGTGCCAGCAGCCAGGACAGGATCGAGACCCAGTACTTC.

This clonotype was detected only a few times. The chain joins TRBV18 to TRBJ2-7; TRBD1 agrees at 12 bases. The CDR3 extends over 16 amino acids. With V trimmed by 3 bases and J by 5 bases, 8 bases remained unmatched. Per the germline V gene, CDR1 is KGHSH and CDR2 is LQKENI. The CDR3 spells CASSPPGQGAIDEQYF. The CDR3 DNA follows: TGTGCCAGCTCACCTCCGGGACAGGGGGCGATCGACGAGCAGTACTTC.